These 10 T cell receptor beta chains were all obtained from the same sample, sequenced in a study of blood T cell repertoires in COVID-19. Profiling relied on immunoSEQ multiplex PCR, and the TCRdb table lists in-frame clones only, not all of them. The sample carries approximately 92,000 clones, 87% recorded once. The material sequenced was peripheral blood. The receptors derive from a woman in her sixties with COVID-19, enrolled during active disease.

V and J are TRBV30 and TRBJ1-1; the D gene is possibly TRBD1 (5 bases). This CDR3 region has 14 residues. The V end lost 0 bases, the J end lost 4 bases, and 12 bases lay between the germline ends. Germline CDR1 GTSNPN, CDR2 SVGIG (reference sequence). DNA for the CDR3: TGTGCCTGGAGTGTAAGTCAGGGAGGCACTGAAGCTTTCTTT. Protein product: CAWSVSQGGTEAFF.

This CDR3 reads CASVAGGLPYEQYF. The CDR3 nucleotides are TGTGCCAGCGTAGCGGGGGGGTTACCCTACGAGCAGTACTTC. V gene TRBV6-5 combines with J gene TRBJ2-7, with 11 positions matching TRBD2. V lost 8 bases and J lost 2; bases outside the gene matches: 5. The CDR3 has 14 residues. Germline lookup yields CDR1 MNHEY and CDR2 SVGAGI.

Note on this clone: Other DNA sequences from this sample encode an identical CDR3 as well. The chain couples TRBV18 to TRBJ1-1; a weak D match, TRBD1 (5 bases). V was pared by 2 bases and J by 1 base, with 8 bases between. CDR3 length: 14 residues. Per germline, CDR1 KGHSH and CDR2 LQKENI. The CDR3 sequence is CASSPGQGNTEAFF. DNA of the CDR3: TGTGCCAGCTCACCAGGGCAGGGGAACACTGAAGCTTTCTTT.

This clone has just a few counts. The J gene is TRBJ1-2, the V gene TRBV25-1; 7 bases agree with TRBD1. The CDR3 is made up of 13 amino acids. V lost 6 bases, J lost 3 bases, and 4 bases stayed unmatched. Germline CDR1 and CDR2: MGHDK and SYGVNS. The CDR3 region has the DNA TGTGCCAGCAGCCGACAGGGTGACTATGGCTACACCTTC. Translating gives CASSRQGDYGYTF.

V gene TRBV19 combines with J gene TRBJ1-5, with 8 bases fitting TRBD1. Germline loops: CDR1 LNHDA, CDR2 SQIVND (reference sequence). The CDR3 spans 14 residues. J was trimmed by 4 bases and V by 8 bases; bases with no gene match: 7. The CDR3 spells CASRGTGGNQPQHF. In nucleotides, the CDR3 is TGTGCCAGTCGGGGGACAGGCGGAAATCAGCCCCAGCATTTT.

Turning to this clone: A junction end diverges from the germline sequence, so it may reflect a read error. DNA of the CDR3: TGTGCCAGCAGTACTTTAGCGGGGGCCTTTCGGGTGTTC. Translated: CASSTLAGAFRVF. The chain uses TRBV12-3 or TRBV12-4 and TRBJ2-7; TRBD2 matches 9 bases. The length of the CDR3 is 13 residues.

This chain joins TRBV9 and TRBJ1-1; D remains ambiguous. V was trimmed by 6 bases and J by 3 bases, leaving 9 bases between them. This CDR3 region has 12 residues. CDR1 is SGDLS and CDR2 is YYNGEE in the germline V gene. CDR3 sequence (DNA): TGTGCCAGCAAAAGTGCGGACACTGAAGCTTTCTTT. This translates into CASKSADTEAFF.

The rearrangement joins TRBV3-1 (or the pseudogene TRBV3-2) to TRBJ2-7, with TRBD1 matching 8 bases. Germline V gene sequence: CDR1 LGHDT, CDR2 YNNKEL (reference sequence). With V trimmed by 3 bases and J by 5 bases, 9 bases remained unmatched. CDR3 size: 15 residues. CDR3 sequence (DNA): TGTGCCAGCAGCCACTGGCAGGGGGCGATCCACGAGCAGTACTTC. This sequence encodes CASSHWQGAIHEQYF.

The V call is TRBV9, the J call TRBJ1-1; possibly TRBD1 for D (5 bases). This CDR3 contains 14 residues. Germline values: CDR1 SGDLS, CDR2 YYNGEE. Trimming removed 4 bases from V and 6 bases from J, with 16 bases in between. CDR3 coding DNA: TGTGCCAGCAGCAAGCTCTCATCCAGGGCTGAAGCTTTCTTT. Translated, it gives CASSKLSSRAEAFF.

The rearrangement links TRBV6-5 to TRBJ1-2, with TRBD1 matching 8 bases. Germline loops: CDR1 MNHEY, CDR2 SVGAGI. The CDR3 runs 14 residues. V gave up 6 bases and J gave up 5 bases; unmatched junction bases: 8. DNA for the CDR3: TGTGCCAGCAGCCCGACAGGGGCGCGTTATGGCTACACCTTC. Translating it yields CASSPTGARYGYTF.